The sequence of this TCR beta chain was determined in a study of cytotoxic CD8 clonotypes in ibrutinib-treated CLL. As for the study in general: The patients comprised about a dozen relapsed/refractory and around 15 treatment-naive cases, 17 to 18 IGHV unmutated. Overall study findings and caveats: Clonality went up at ibrutinib response and then declined back toward baseline at progression.

This clone was detected ten times or more. The antigen is unknown. Around 2 micrograms of genomic DNA from cryopreserved PBMCs went into TCR beta libraries. Repertoires were generated with immunoSEQ multiplex PCR, while TCRdb's copy carries only in-frame clones and drops some. The table shows roughly 45,000 clones, with 50% to 80% occurring only once. This CDR3 has 12 amino acids. Trimming removed 0 bases at V and 10 bases at J, with 10 bases between. Germline CDR1 and CDR2: SGHDT and YYEEEE. Material: PBMCs, obtained after 24 months of ibrutinib treatment. This chain joins TRBV5-6 and TRBJ1-1, with D perhaps matching TRBD1 (5 bases). The receptor's source is a human donor with chronic lymphocytic leukemia. The CDR3 loop reads CASSLGVRGAFF. Here the CDR3 DNA reads TGTGCCAGCAGCTTGGGGGTGAGGGGAGCTTTCTTT.